The 2 T cell receptor beta chains in this list originate from one sample, sequenced in a study of T cell responses to AZD1222 COVID-19 vaccine (dated by TCRdb to 2020 to 2022). Libraries were made using the immunoSEQ multiplex PCR assay. TCRdb carries this immuneACCESS record with in-frame sequences only. Its versions omit some clonotypes, under half of them owing to an unresolved V gene in the studies checked, with the rest unexplained. The sample data list 100,000 or so clones, and 85% to 90% of these were observed just once. The ten largest clonotypes hold 16% of the sample. The time point label, read with the paper, signifies: baseline before first vaccination. The material sequenced was peripheral blood, taken on day 0 of AZD1222 vaccination. These TCRs come from an adult in good health.

V is TRBV6-2 or TRBV6-3 and J is TRBJ1-3; no reliable D call. The CDR3 spans 12 residues. The V end lost 4 bases, the J end lost 3 bases, and 4 bases lay between the germline ends. Germline lookup yields CDR1 MNHEY and CDR2 SVGEGT. CDR3 region: CASSFVGNTIYF. The CDR3, as DNA: TGTGCCAGCAGTTTCGTTGGAAACACCATATATTTT.

The chain uses TRBV7-3 and TRBJ2-2, with D possibly being TRBD1 (6 bases). Germline V gene data show CDR1 as SGHTA and CDR2 as FQGTGA. This CDR3 comprises 13 residues. V dropped 5 bases and J dropped 4 bases, with 8 bases sitting between them. The CDR3 spells CASSPGVTGELFF. CDR3 coding DNA: TGTGCCAGCAGCCCAGGGGTCACCGGGGAGCTGTTTTTT.